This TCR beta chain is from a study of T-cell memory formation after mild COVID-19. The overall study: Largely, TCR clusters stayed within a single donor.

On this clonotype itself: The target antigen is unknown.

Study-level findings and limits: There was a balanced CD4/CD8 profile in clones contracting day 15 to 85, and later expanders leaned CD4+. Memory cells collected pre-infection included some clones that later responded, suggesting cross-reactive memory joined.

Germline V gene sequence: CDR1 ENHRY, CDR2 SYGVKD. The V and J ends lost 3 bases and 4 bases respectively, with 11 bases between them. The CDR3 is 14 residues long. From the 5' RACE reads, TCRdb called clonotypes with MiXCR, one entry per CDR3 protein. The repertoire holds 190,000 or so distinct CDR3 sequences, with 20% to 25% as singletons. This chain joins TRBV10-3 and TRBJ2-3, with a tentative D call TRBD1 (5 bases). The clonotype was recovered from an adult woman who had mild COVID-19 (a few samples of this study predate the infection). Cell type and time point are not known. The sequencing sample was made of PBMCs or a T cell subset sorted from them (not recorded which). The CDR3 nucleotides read TGTGCCATCAGTGAAAGGGGAACCGCAGATACGCAGTATTTT. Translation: CAISERGTADTQYF.